This TCR beta chain originates from a study of cytomegalovirus exposure and HLA in healthy donors. On this clone itself: Its antigen is not known.

Germline V CDR1 and CDR2: MNHEY, SMNVEV (reference sequence). Trimming took 5 bases from V and 0 from J, leaving 22 bases between them. The CDR3 has 18 amino acids. While unrecorded immune exposures were likely, the donors were nominally healthy when sampled. PCR used 60 Vbeta primers and 13 Jbeta primers. This table comes from immunoSEQ multiplex PCR, and its TCRdb copy is limited to in-frame clones, with some not included. The sample's table shows 130,000 to 150,000 clones. Whole-study results and caveats: As a later analysis revealed, most CMV-associated TCR beta chains appeared HLA-restricted.

The specimen sequenced was PBMCs. The V and J genes are TRBV27 and TRBJ1-1, with D hard to call. This clonotype originated in a male donor in good health and CMV-seronegative. CDR3: CASSPTRGRASVNTEAFF. In DNA, the CDR3 is TGTGCCAGCAGTCCTACCCGTGGGCGGGCATCTGTGAACACTGAAGCTTTCTTT.